Many counts were recorded for the clone carrying this T cell receptor beta chain. Its antigen is not known. The germline gives CDR1 SQVTM, CDR2 ANQGSEA. V was trimmed by 6 bases and J by 2 bases, leaving 18 bases between them. There are 15 residues in the CDR3. One entry per CDR3 protein results from TCRdb running MiXCR on the 5' RACE reads. Of about 730,000 distinct CDR3 sequences listed, about 20% were seen once; the top ten hold more than 4%. This specimen comes from a study of identical twins. Study conclusions and caveats: Abundant cord blood beta clonotypes carried fewer insertions; memory repertoires showed none.

In addition, the sample was reused for a study of T cells expressing NK-cell markers. That report adds: In 5 to 7 donors, dominant NKG2C+ clonotypes were roughly 1.0-7.5% of CD8+ T cells. In four donors, dominant clonotypes made up roughly 28.3-65% of CD3+CD56-NKG2C+ cells.

This clonotype was sampled from a woman aged 18-29 years in good health. This sequence joins TRBV29-1 and TRBJ2-3; D might be TRBD1 (6 bases). Input material: PBMCs. Here the CDR3 DNA reads TGCAGCGTCGAAAAACGGACAGCAAACACAGATACGCAGTATTTT. Translated: CSVEKRTANTDTQYF.